This T cell receptor (beta chain) derives from a study of blood T cell repertoires in COVID-19. The wider study: Sources were T cells, B-cell-depleted T cells, or PBMCs; the material itself was cDNA or gDNA.

In assigning cohorts, the study relied on participant-reported clinical history. Donors of Cohort 3 who recovered were those that had two negative PCRs, clearance, or symptom resolution. J lost 6 bases, V lost 0 bases, and 7 bases had no gene match. The CDR3 has 15 residues. Germline V gene data show CDR1 as SGHRS and CDR2 as YFSETQ. Libraries were prepared by immunoSEQ multiplex PCR; TCRdb keeps only in-frame clonotypes and omits some of them. There are around 240,000 clones in the sample; 80% to 90% occur only once, and 1.9% lies in the top ten. The chain employs TRBV5-1 and TRBJ1-2, with 8 bases fitting TRBD1. This clonotype was obtained from a woman aged 45-65 years who had recovered from COVID-19. The specimen was PBMCs or T cells enriched from blood (not recorded which). The CDR3 sequence is CASSLDGRGQNGYTF. The CDR3 DNA is TGCGCCAGCAGCTTGGACGGCAGGGGGCAGAATGGCTACACCTTC.